One and the same sample provided the 23 T cell receptor beta chains below, sequenced in a study of control samples from healthy donors and cancer patients. Profiling relied on immunoSEQ multiplex PCR, and the TCRdb table lists in-frame clones only, not all of them. The repertoire includes 100,000 to 150,000 clones, more than 70% of them detected once, and 2.5% to 3.5% sits in the top ten. The specimen was blood. Source of these receptors: a man aged 55 to 70 in good health.

The chain carries TRBV7-2 and TRBJ2-2, with TRBD1 matching 8 bases. The germline V gene has CDR1 SGHTA and CDR2 FQGNSA. J was trimmed by 1 base and V by 5 bases; bases with no gene match: 12. CDR3 length: 18 residues. Here the CDR3 reads CASSRRVSQGVNTGELFF. The CDR3 region has the DNA TGTGCCAGCAGCCGGAGGGTTTCACAGGGGGTGAACACCGGGGAGCTGTTTTTT.

This clone was observed a single time. The rearrangement joins TRBV5-1 to TRBJ2-7, with 12 bases fitting TRBD1. This CDR3 spans 18 amino acids. The J segment lost 5 bases and the V segment lost 3 bases, leaving 15 bases of the junction unmatched. Germline assignment: CDR1 SGHRS and CDR2 YFSETQ. The CDR3 here is CASSSTPGQGARFHEQYF. CDR3 sequence (DNA): TGCGCCAGCAGCTCGACTCCGGGACAGGGGGCGCGGTTCCACGAGCAGTACTTC.

The chain combines TRBV3-1 (or the pseudogene TRBV3-2) with TRBJ2-5; 9 positions match TRBD2. CDR3 length equals 15 residues. The germline V gene has CDR1 LGHDT and CDR2 YNNKEL (reference sequence). The V segment lost 3 bases and the J segment 5 bases; nucleotides outside the gene matches: 7. The CDR3 sequence is CASSQGGLAGETQYF. DNA of the CDR3: TGTGCCAGCAGCCAGGGGGGACTAGCAGGGGAGACCCAGTACTTC.

This chain joins TRBV30 and TRBJ1-3; the D is unclear. V lost 0 bases and J lost 7, with 4 bases in between. Looked up from germline, CDR1 is GTSNPN and CDR2 is SVGIG (reference sequence). CDR3 length: 11 residues. The CDR3: CAWSVGNTIYF. The DNA for the CDR3 is TGTGCCTGGAGTGTAGGGAACACCATATATTTT.

The chain employs TRBV7-9 and TRBJ1-2; TRBD1 might be the D (6 bases). Trimming took 4 bases from V and 5 from J, leaving 23 bases between them. The CDR3 totals 17 residues. Germline V gene sequence: CDR1 SEHNR, CDR2 FQNEAQ (reference sequence). The DNA for the CDR3 is TGTGCCAGCAGCTCCTCACAGGGCGTGTCCTTCGATTATGGCTACACCTTC. Protein product: CASSSSQGVSFDYGYTF.

Only a few counts were recorded for this clone. The gene calls are TRBV9 and TRBJ1-2; D is unclear. The CDR3 is 14 residues long. Trimming shortened V by 0 bases and J by 2 bases, and 8 bases separated the two germline ends. Germline CDR1 is SGDLS and CDR2 is YYNGEE. The CDR3 sequence: CASSVGGENYGYTF. In DNA form, the CDR3 reads TGTGCCAGCAGCGTAGGGGGAGAGAACTATGGCTACACCTTC.

The rearrangement uses TRBV5-1 and TRBJ1-2, with 7 nucleotides matching TRBD1. Germline trimming cut 5 bases from V and 2 bases from J; bases unmatched to any gene: 6. The CDR3 covers 14 residues. Germline V CDR1 and CDR2: SGHRS, YFSETQ. DNA of the CDR3: TGCGCCAGCAGTAACGGGACAGTCAACTATGGCTACACCTTC. It specifies CASSNGTVNYGYTF.

The V gene is TRBV28, the J gene TRBJ1-1; a weak D match, TRBD1 (6 bases). The ends were cut back, 8 bases at V and 5 bases at J, with 15 bases in the middle. The length of the CDR3 is 13 residues. Germline values: CDR1 MDHEN, CDR2 SYDVKM. In nucleotides, the CDR3 is TGTGCCAGCTTTCCGGGGGGGACAACTGAAGCTTTCTTT. This sequence encodes CASFPGGTTEAFF. Based on the CDR3 plus reference TRBV28 and TRBJ1-1, the full variable domain is DVKVTQSSRYLVKRTGEKVFLECVQDMDHENMFWYRQDPGLGLRLIYFSYDVKMKEKGDIPEGYSVSREKKERFSLILESASTNQTSMYLCASFPGGTTEAFFGQGTRLTVV.

The table lists this clone with a few counts. V is TRBV3-1 (or the pseudogene TRBV3-2) and J is TRBJ2-7, with a tentative D call TRBD2 (6 bases). Germline V CDR1 and CDR2: LGHDT, YNNKEL (reference sequence). This CDR3 region has 15 residues. The V end lost 1 base, the J end lost 0 bases, and 10 bases lay between the germline ends. CDR3 protein: CASSQVGGSSYEQYF. The CDR3 DNA is TGTGCCAGCAGCCAAGTGGGGGGAAGCTCCTACGAGCAGTACTTC.

This chain connects TRBV5-1 to TRBJ1-6; 9 bases are a match to TRBD1. V gave up 0 bases and J gave up 9 bases; unmatched junction bases: 1. The CDR3 runs to 14 residues. Germline loops: CDR1 SGHRS, CDR2 YFSETQ. DNA of the CDR3: TGCGCCAGCAGCTTGGACAGGGGGCTTTCACCCCTCCACTTT. It encodes CASSLDRGLSPLHF.

The chain carries TRBV10-3 and TRBJ1-2; the D gene is possibly TRBD1 (5 bases). Trimming left V 3 bases short and J 2 bases short, with 10 bases between. Germline CDR1 and CDR2: ENHRY and SYGVKD. There are 14 residues in the CDR3. This CDR3 is CAISELDTNYGYTF. The CDR3 region has the DNA TGTGCCATCAGTGAATTGGACACGAACTATGGCTACACCTTC.

This clone has just one count. The rearrangement links TRBV28 to TRBJ2-7; D gene ambiguous. Germline loops: CDR1 MDHEN, CDR2 SYDVKM. The CDR3 spans 13 residues. The ends were cut back, 10 bases at V and 2 bases at J, with 15 bases in the middle. CDR3 nucleotide sequence: TGTGCCATCGGAAACGCGCCCACCTACGAGCAGTACTTC. Protein sequence: CAIGNAPTYEQYF.

V usage is TRBV12-3 or TRBV12-4 and J usage is TRBJ1-2; 9 positions agree with TRBD1. V trimming: 6 bases; J trimming: 10 bases; junction bases outside the gene matches: 9. There are 13 residues in the CDR3. For the CDR3, the DNA is TGTGCCAGCAGCCCGGGACAGGGTGATTACTACACCTTC. Translation: CASSPGQGDYYTF.

V is TRBV2 and J is TRBJ1-4; 7 bases are a match to TRBD1. V trimming: 6 bases; J trimming: 6 bases; junction bases outside the gene matches: 7. This CDR3 comprises 14 residues. CDR1 and CDR2 (germline): SNHLY, FYNNEI. CDR3 DNA: TGTGCCAGCAGGGACAGGTTCCTTGATGAAAAACTGTTTTTT. Protein: CASRDRFLDEKLFF. Full variable domain (rest looked up from reference TRBV2 and TRBJ1-4): EPEVTQTPSHQVTQMGQEVILRCVPISNHLYFYWYRQILGQKVEFLVSFYNNEISEKSEIFDDQFSVERPDGSNFTLKIRSTKLEDSAMYFCASRDRFLDEKLFFGSGTQLSVL.

V is TRBV28 and J is TRBJ1-2, with D perhaps matching TRBD1 (5 bases). Germline-derived CDR1 and CDR2 are MDHEN and SYDVKM. The CDR3 extends over 12 amino acids. V was cut by 4 bases and J by 4 bases, with 7 bases left in between. CDR3 in amino acids: CASSSGVYGYTF. The CDR3 coding sequence is TGTGCCAGCAGTTCGGGGGTCTATGGCTACACCTTC.

The J gene is TRBJ1-2, the V gene TRBV7-9; D not resolved. Germline loops: CDR1 SEHNR, CDR2 FQNEAQ (reference sequence). The CDR3 totals 12 residues. Deletions cut 5 bases from V and 2 bases from J, with 6 bases between. CDR3 sequence (DNA): TGTGCCAGCAGCGAAGGGAACTATGGCTACACCTTC. Its protein is CASSEGNYGYTF.

This chain connects TRBV5-1 to TRBJ1-1; D gene uncertain. CDR1 and CDR2 (germline): SGHRS, YFSETQ. The CDR3 runs to 13 residues. Trimming removed 0 bases at V and 10 bases at J, with 13 bases between. The CDR3 sequence is CASSLAFGHGAFF. DNA of the CDR3: TGCGCCAGCAGCTTGGCCTTTGGGCATGGAGCTTTCTTT. Looking up the rest from reference TRBV5-1 and TRBJ1-1 gives the full variable domain: KAGVTQTPRYLIKTRGQQVTLSCSPISGHRSVSWYQQTPGQGLQFLFEYFSETQRNKGNFPGRFSGRQFSNSRSEMNVSTLELGDSALYLCASSLAFGHGAFFGQGTRLTVV.

This chain connects TRBV3-1 (or the pseudogene TRBV3-2) to TRBJ1-2; TRBD1 is a possible D gene (5 bases). Germline assignment: CDR1 LGHDT and CDR2 YNNKEL (reference sequence). This CDR3 has 13 residues. V lost 1 base and J 7 bases, leaving 10 bases between the germline ends. The CDR3 here is CASSQGRVFGYTF. CDR3 coding DNA: TGTGCCAGCAGCCAAGGCAGGGTGTTTGGCTACACCTTC.

This chain uses TRBV10-2 with TRBJ2-3; TRBD2 matches at 10 bases. This CDR3 spans 15 amino acids. V dropped 6 bases and J dropped 3; count of bases not matched to a gene: 6. CDR1 WSHSY and CDR2 SAAADI come from the germline V gene. The CDR3 DNA sequence: TGCGCCAGCAGCACCAGCGGGGGGGCAACAGATACGCAGTATTTT. It specifies CASSTSGGATDTQYF.

This sequence joins TRBV18 and TRBJ2-3, with D unclear. Per the germline V gene, CDR1 is KGHSH and CDR2 is LQKENI. CDR3 size: 12 residues. Trimming took off 3 bases at V and 1 base at J, with 2 bases between the two ends. Here the CDR3 reads CASSPGTDTQYF. The CDR3 region has the DNA TGTGCCAGCTCACCGGGCACAGATACGCAGTATTTT.

This chain joins TRBV7-8 and TRBJ1-3; D uncertain. Trimming took 0 bases from V and 4 from J, leaving 13 bases between them. In germline, CDR1 is SGHVS, CDR2 FQNEAQ. CDR3 size: 16 residues. CDR3 DNA: TGTGCCAGCAGCTTAGCTTGGGGTCCAGGAGGAAACACCATATATTTT. Translating it yields CASSLAWGPGGNTIYF. The whole variable domain, filled in from reference TRBV7-8 and TRBJ1-3, reads GAGVSQSPRYKVAKRGQDVALRCDPISGHVSLFWYQQALGQGPEFLTYFQNEAQLDKSGLPSDRFFAERPEGSVSTLKIQRTQQEDSAVYLCASSLAWGPGGNTIYFGEGSWLTVV.

J is TRBJ1-5 and V is TRBV28; 10 nucleotides match TRBD1. The CDR3 has 15 residues. V lost 7 bases and J lost 6; bases outside the gene matches: 9. CDR1 and CDR2 (germline): MDHEN, SYDVKM. The CDR3 nucleotides read TGTGCCAGCACAAAGACAGGGGGCACCGTTCAGCCCCAGCATTTT. Translating it yields CASTKTGGTVQPQHF.

This chain joins TRBV30 and TRBJ1-2; no definite D call. This CDR3 has 12 amino acids. Per the germline V gene, CDR1 is GTSNPN and CDR2 is SVGIG (reference sequence). The V end was cut by 2 bases, the J end by 5 bases, with 9 bases between. CDR3 in amino acids: CAWSRGIYGYTF. The CDR3 region has the DNA TGTGCCTGGAGTCGGGGTATATATGGCTACACCTTC.